These T cell receptor beta chains were read from a single sample in a study of control samples from healthy donors and cancer patients. Measured with immunoSEQ multiplex PCR; TCRdb has only the in-frame clones, and not every one. The repertoire consists of some 150,000 clones, with roughly 95% occurring once and the leading ten covering just over 1%. Sequencing was performed on blood. These receptors were collected from a young woman in good health. The CDR3 runs from the conserved cysteine through the conserved F or W. The order of the fields is D gene, J gene, V gene, clone size, CDR3 protein, CDR3 DNA. D genes are given only for firm matches. Size tells how often a clone was seen (once, few, many) or the class of an expanded clone, and some rows leave it out.

TRBD1 | TRBJ1-5 | TRBV27 | . | CASSLRTGTNQPQHF | TGTGCCAGCAGTTTACGGACAGGGACCAATCAGCCCCAGCATTTT
TRBD1 | TRBJ1-6 | TRBV28 | once | CASSFRGSSPLHF | TGTGCCAGCAGTTTCAGGGGGTCTTCACCCCTCCACTTT
. | TRBJ2-7 | TRBV18 | . | CASSPGGTFAGREQYF | TGTGCCAGCTCACCAGGCGGAACCTTTGCAGGGCGGGAGCAGTACTTC
. | TRBJ1-5 | TRBV25-1 | . | CASSGRPLLIADQPQHF | TGTGCCAGCAGTGGCCGACCCCTTCTTATCGCCGATCAGCCCCAGCATTTT
TRBD2 | TRBJ2-3 | TRBV10-3 | . | CAISEFASGSTDTQYF | TGTGCCATCAGTGAGTTCGCTAGCGGGAGCACAGATACGCAGTATTTT
. | TRBJ2-7 | TRBV28 | . | CASRLGGHSYEQYF | TGTGCCAGCAGACTCGGGGGACATTCCTACGAGCAGTACTTC
. | TRBJ1-2 | TRBV5-6 | . | CASSRQQGFGYGYTF | TGTGCCAGCAGCAGGCAACAGGGATTCGGCTATGGCTACACCTTC
. | TRBJ1-2 | TRBV7-2 | . | CASSLVGAGYGYTF | TGTGCCAGCAGCTTAGTAGGGGCCGGCTATGGCTACACCTTC
TRBD1 | TRBJ2-5 | TRBV28 | . | CASSLFMGTGKIETQYF | TGTGCCAGCAGTTTATTCATGGGGACAGGGAAAATCGAGACCCAGTACTTC
TRBD1 | TRBJ2-7 | TRBV4-1 | . | CASSQAGGQGYEQYF | TGCGCCAGCAGCCAAGCAGGGGGACAGGGCTACGAGCAGTACTTC
TRBD1 | TRBJ2-2 | TRBV15 | . | CATRPGQGDTGELFF | TGTGCCACCAGACCGGGACAGGGTGACACCGGGGAGCTGTTTTTT
. | TRBJ2-1 | TRBV6-5 | . | CASSYSRLPGLQFF | TGTGCCAGCAGTTACTCAAGGCTTCCTGGTTTGCAGTTCTTC
TRBD2 | TRBJ2-7 | TRBV5-4 | once | CASSPPGQRLAGSTYEQYF | TGTGCCAGCAGCCCACCGGGACAGCGACTAGCGGGATCTACCTACGAGCAGTACTTC
TRBD1 | TRBJ1-1 | TRBV28 | . | CASSLVTGGNTEAFF | TGTGCCAGCAGTCTCGTGACAGGGGGGAACACTGAAGCTTTCTTT
TRBD1 | TRBJ1-1 | TRBV3-1/TRBV3-2 | once | CASSRQGGTEAFF | TGTGCCAGCAGTCGACAGGGTGGAACTGAAGCTTTCTTT
TRBD2 | TRBJ2-1 | TRBV2 | . | CASRGLAGRRIDNEQFF | TGTGCCAGCAGGGGACTAGCGGGACGCCGAATTGACAATGAGCAGTTCTTC
. | TRBJ1-2 | TRBV11-2 | . | CASSSLINYGYTF | TGTGCCAGCAGCTCCCTCATTAACTATGGCTACACCTTC